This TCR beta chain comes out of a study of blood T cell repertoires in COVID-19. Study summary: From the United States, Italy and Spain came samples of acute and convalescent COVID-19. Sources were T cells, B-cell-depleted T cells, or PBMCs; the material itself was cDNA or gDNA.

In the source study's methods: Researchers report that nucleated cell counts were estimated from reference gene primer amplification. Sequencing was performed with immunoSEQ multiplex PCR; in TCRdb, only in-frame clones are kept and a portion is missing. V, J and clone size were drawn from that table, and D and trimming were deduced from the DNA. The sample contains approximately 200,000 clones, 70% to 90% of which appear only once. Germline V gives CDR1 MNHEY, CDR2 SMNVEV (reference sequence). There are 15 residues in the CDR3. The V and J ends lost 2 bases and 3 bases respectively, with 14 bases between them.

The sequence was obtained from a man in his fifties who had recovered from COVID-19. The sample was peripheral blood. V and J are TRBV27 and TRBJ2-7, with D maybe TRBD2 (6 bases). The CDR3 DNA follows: TGTGCCAGCAGTTTAAGTAGCGGTCAAATCTACGAGCAGTACTTC. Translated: CASSLSSGQIYEQYF.